The 20 T cell receptor beta chains below come from one sample, sequenced in a study of blood T cell repertoires in COVID-19. TCRdb's copy holds only in-frame clones and misses some; the assay was immunoSEQ multiplex PCR. The sample includes around 270,000 clones, around 88% of them seen just once. The sequenced material came from peripheral blood. Receptors were obtained from a man in his thirties or forties with acute or convalescent COVID-19.

The chain recombines TRBV12-3 or TRBV12-4 with TRBJ2-5; D unresolved. The CDR3 has 12 amino acids. The V gene lost 8 bases and the J gene lost 4 bases, with 11 bases spanning the gap. Here the CDR3 DNA reads TGTGCCAGCGCTCCGCGTTCAGAGACCCAGTACTTC. The encoded protein is CASAPRSETQYF.

The chain joins TRBV3-1 (or the pseudogene TRBV3-2) to TRBJ2-7; no clear D gene. CDR1 is LGHDT, CDR2 YNNKEL, per germline (reference sequence). The V and J ends lost 0 bases and 7 bases respectively, with 4 bases between them. The CDR3 runs 11 residues. CDR3 sequence: CASSQDYEQYF. The CDR3 DNA follows: TGTGCCAGCAGCCAAGATTATGAGCAGTACTTC.

This chain links TRBV30 with TRBJ1-2; 10 bases align to TRBD1. Trimming at V came to 7 bases and at J to 0 bases, leaving 20 bases not matched to a gene. Germline V gene lookup returns CDR1 GTSNPN and CDR2 SVGIG (reference sequence). This CDR3 contains 19 residues. CDR3 nucleotide sequence: TGTGCCTACGACAGGGGGCACCTCCTGCAACCTTATTCTAACTATGGCTACACCTTC. Translation: CAYDRGHLLQPYSNYGYTF.

This sequence joins TRBV28 and TRBJ2-7; D is uncertain. This CDR3 spans 13 amino acids. The germline V gene has CDR1 MDHEN and CDR2 SYDVKM. V was shortened by 3 bases and J by 3 bases, with 9 bases between the two germline ends. For the CDR3, the DNA is TGTGCCAGCAGTTTCCCCCCCCACTACGAGCAGTACTTC. Translation gives CASSFPPHYEQYF.

The chain combines TRBV5-1 with TRBJ1-2, with D hard to call. The length of the CDR3 is 15 residues. The V and J ends lost 0 bases and 0 bases respectively, with 9 bases between them. Germline V gives CDR1 SGHRS, CDR2 YFSETQ. The CDR3 loop is CASSLAGETNYGYTF. The CDR3, as DNA: TGCGCCAGCAGCTTGGCTGGGGAGACTAACTATGGCTACACCTTC.

The J gene is TRBJ1-1, the V gene TRBV5-4; D perhaps matches TRBD1 (5 bases). V lost 6 bases and J lost 1, with 16 bases in between. The CDR3 contains 15 residues. Germline V gene data show CDR1 as SGHNT and CDR2 as YYREEE (reference sequence). This chain's CDR3 is CASTSRGGANTEAFF. CDR3 DNA sequence: TGTGCCAGCACCTCGAGGGGAGGTGCGAACACTGAAGCTTTCTTT.

V gene TRBV6-5 combines with J gene TRBJ1-5; D remains unclear. The CDR3 covers 13 residues. Germline CDR1 and CDR2: MNHEY and SVGAGI. V lost 7 bases, J lost 4 bases, and 11 bases lay in between. This CDR3 reads CASIQSLNQPQHF. For the CDR3, the DNA is TGTGCCAGCATACAGTCCTTAAATCAGCCCCAGCATTTT.

The chain couples TRBV7-9 to TRBJ2-3; tentative D call: TRBD1 (6 bases). V was trimmed by 5 bases and J by 9 bases, leaving 21 bases between them. Germline-derived CDR1 and CDR2 are SEHNR and FQNEAQ (reference sequence). This CDR3 contains 15 residues. Here the CDR3 reads CASSPIRQVSSTQYF. The CDR3 DNA reads TGTGCCAGCAGCCCGATCAGACAGGTTTCGTCGACGCAGTATTTT. The variable domain in full, completed from reference TRBV7-9 and TRBJ2-3, reads DTGVSQNPRHKITKRGQNVTFRCDPISEHNRLYWYRQTLGQGPEFLTYFQNEAQLEKSRLLSDRFSAERPKGSFSTLEIQRTEQGDSAMYLCASSPIRQVSSTQYFGPGTRLTVL.

J is TRBJ2-3 and V is TRBV5-4; 8 positions agree with TRBD2. Germline V gene sequence: CDR1 SGHNT, CDR2 YYREEE (reference sequence). The V segment lost 2 bases and the J segment 4 bases; nucleotides outside the gene matches: 9. This CDR3 has 16 amino acids. CDR3: CASSFGRGAMADTQYF. For the CDR3, the DNA is TGTGCCAGCAGCTTTGGGCGGGGGGCCATGGCAGATACGCAGTATTTT.

The chain is built from TRBV28 and TRBJ1-1; D not certain. CDR1 MDHEN and CDR2 SYDVKM come from the germline V gene. This CDR3 is 12 amino acids long. V was trimmed by 9 bases and J by 6 bases, leaving 14 bases between them. In DNA form, the CDR3 reads TGTGCCAGTAAAGCGGGGTTCTCTGAAGCTTTCTTT. It specifies CASKAGFSEAFF.

V is TRBV11-3 and J is TRBJ2-5; TRBD1 matches 8 bases. This CDR3 comprises 15 residues. Germline-derived CDR1 and CDR2 are SGHNT and YENEEA. The ends lost 2 bases at V and 4 bases at J; junction bases unmatched: 6. CDR3 in DNA: TGTGCCAGCAGCTTAAGAACAGGGGGGATAGAGACCCAGTACTTC. Residues: CASSLRTGGIETQYF.

V and J are TRBV28 and TRBJ2-2; TRBD2 agrees at 8 bases. The CDR3 runs to 16 residues. After removal of 3 bases from V and 3 bases from J, the junction contained 6 bases not matched to a gene. Germline V gene lookup returns CDR1 MDHEN and CDR2 SYDVKM. The CDR3 spells CASSFVGGADTGELFF. CDR3 DNA: TGTGCCAGCAGTTTTGTCGGGGGGGCAGACACCGGGGAGCTGTTTTTT. Together with reference TRBV28 and TRBJ2-2, the CDR3 gives the full variable domain: DVKVTQSSRYLVKRTGEKVFLECVQDMDHENMFWYRQDPGLGLRLIYFSYDVKMKEKGDIPEGYSVSREKKERFSLILESASTNQTSMYLCASSFVGGADTGELFFGEGSRLTVL.

Of note for this clone: Other DNA sequences in the sample encode the same CDR3. The chain carries TRBV28 and TRBJ2-7; no reliable D call. Germline CDR1 reads MDHEN; CDR2 reads SYDVKM. V was trimmed by 4 bases and J by 6 bases, leaving 7 bases between them. CDR3 size: 11 residues. The CDR3 sequence is CASSSPREQYF. CDR3 coding DNA: TGTGCCAGCAGTTCCCCTCGCGAGCAGTACTTC.

This chain joins TRBV23-1 and TRBJ1-1, with D perhaps TRBD1 (5 bases). TRBV23-1 is annotated as an ORF whose role is uncertain. There are 15 residues in the CDR3. The germline V and J ends were trimmed by 0 bases and 7 bases, with 15 bases remaining between them. For the CDR3, the DNA is TGCGCCAGCAGTCAATCGGCGAAGGGGCCGAGTGAAGCTTTCTTT. It translates to CASSQSAKGPSEAFF.

The rearrangement joins TRBV3-1 (or the pseudogene TRBV3-2) to TRBJ1-2; no clear D gene. Germline V gives CDR1 LGHDT, CDR2 YNNKEL (reference sequence). CDR3 length equals 16 residues. V was clipped by 1 base and J by 7 bases, with 19 bases between them. Here the CDR3 DNA reads TGTGCCAGCAGCCAAGCCAGGCCCTCCTTCTCCACTGGCTACACCTTC. It yields the protein CASSQARPSFSTGYTF.

This sequence joins TRBV6-5 and TRBJ1-1; no definite D call. V lost 6 bases to trimming and J lost 6 bases, with 8 bases between them. This CDR3 comprises 11 residues. Germline V gives CDR1 MNHEY, CDR2 SVGAGI. DNA for the CDR3: TGTGCCAGCAGCGAGAGGCCTGAAGCTTTCTTT. Its translation is CASSERPEAFF.

The V and J genes are TRBV3-1 (or the pseudogene TRBV3-2) and TRBJ1-6; maybe TRBD1 (5 bases). Germline CDR1 reads LGHDT; CDR2 reads YNNKEL (reference sequence). This CDR3 comprises 15 residues. The germline V and J ends were trimmed by 0 bases and 10 bases, with 13 bases remaining between them. The CDR3 DNA follows: TGTGCCAGCAGCCAAGATGCTCAGGGTTGGTCACCCCTCCACTTT. It specifies CASSQDAQGWSPLHF.

V and J are TRBV28 and TRBJ1-6; D possibly corresponds to TRBD1 (5 bases). V lost 11 bases to trimming and J lost 9 bases, with 23 bases between them. Germline CDR1 and CDR2: MDHEN and SYDVKM. The CDR3 is 15 amino acids. CDR3: CAVLGQGLSGSPLHF. The CDR3 nucleotides read TGTGCCGTACTGGGGCAGGGTCTGTCGGGTTCACCCCTCCACTTT.

The gene calls are TRBV15 and TRBJ2-1, with 11 bases identical to TRBD1. From germline, CDR1 is LNHNV and CDR2 YYDKDF (reference sequence). CDR3 length: 16 amino acids. Trimming removed 0 bases from V and 9 bases from J; junction bases left unmatched: 7. CDR3 sequence: CATSRDPGTGGREQFF. CDR3 sequence (DNA): TGTGCCACCAGCAGAGATCCGGGGACAGGGGGTCGTGAGCAGTTCTTC.

This clone was seen a few times. This chain uses TRBV5-4 with TRBJ1-6; TRBD1 aligns across 7 bases. V trimming: 4 bases; J trimming: 6 bases; junction bases outside the gene matches: 4. The CDR3 spans 14 residues. Looked up from germline, CDR1 is SGHNT and CDR2 is YYREEE (reference sequence). CDR3 loop: CASSLGQTNSPLHF. The CDR3 DNA reads as TGTGCCAGCAGCCTGGGACAGACTAATTCACCCCTCCACTTT.